The clone carrying this TCR beta chain appeared a single time. Its antigen is undetermined. The sample carries other DNA sequences with the same CDR3. In the PCR, 60 Vbeta and 13 Jbeta primers were used. The repertoire was sequenced with immunoSEQ multiplex PCR; TCRdb's copy has only in-frame clones and lacks some. The sample has 150,000 to 200,000 clones, 80% to 85% seen once. The sample is drawn from a study of cytomegalovirus exposure and HLA in healthy donors. Study conclusions and caveats: It was taken for granted in presence/absence analyses that sequencing depth across donors was roughly uniform. Three CMV-associated chains were confirmed in vitro to be specific for CMV antigens. Over 15,000 TCR beta sequences were associated with HLA alleles at 0.05 false discovery rate in a later analysis. Later, an analysis showed that TCR beta chains associated with HLA were more clonally expanded than others that were equally common.

Germline CDR1 is DFQATT and CDR2 is SNEGSKA (reference sequence). This CDR3 has 11 amino acids. The V end lost 3 bases, the J end lost 6 bases, and 7 bases lay between the germline ends. This sequence joins TRBV20-1 and TRBJ2-3; a possible D gene is TRBD2 (6 bases). The sample comprised PBMCs. The sequence was obtained from a woman in her twenties or thirties in good health and CMV-seronegative. The CDR3 DNA reads as TGCAGTGCTAGGCTAGCGGATACGCAGTATTTT. It encodes CSARLADTQYF.